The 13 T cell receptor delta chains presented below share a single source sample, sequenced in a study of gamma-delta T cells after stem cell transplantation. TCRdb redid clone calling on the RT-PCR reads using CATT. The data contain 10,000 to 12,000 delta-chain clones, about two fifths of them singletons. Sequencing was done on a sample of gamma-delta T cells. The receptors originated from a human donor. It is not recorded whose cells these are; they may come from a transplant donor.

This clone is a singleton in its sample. The CDR3: CAWDDWGSRPENTDKLIF. CDR3 sequence (DNA): TGTGCCTGGGACGACTGGGGGAGCCGTCCCGAAAACACCGATAAACTCATCTTT. The rearrangement uses TRDV2 and TRDJ1; TRDD3 agrees at 9 bases. V lost 7 bases to trimming and J lost 0 bases; unmatched junction nucleotides: 17. The CDR3 covers 18 residues. Germline V gene data show CDR1 as GEAIGNYY and CDR2 as EKD.

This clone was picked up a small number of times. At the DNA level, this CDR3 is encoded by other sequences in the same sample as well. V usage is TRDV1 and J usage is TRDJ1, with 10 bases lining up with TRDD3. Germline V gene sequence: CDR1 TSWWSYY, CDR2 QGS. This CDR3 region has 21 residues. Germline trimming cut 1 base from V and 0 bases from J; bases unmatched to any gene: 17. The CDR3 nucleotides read TGTGCTCTTGGGGAACCATGGGGTACTGGGGGATCCCTCATCTACACCGATAAACTCATCTTT. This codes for CALGEPWGTGGSLIYTDKLIF.

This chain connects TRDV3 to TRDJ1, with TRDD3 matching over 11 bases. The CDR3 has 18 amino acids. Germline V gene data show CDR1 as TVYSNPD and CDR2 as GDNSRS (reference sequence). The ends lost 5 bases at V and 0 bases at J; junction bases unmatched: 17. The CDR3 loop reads CALPRSVGDTVHTDKLIF. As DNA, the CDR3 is TGTGCCCTTCCCCGTTCCGTGGGGGATACGGTTCACACCGATAAACTCATCTTT.

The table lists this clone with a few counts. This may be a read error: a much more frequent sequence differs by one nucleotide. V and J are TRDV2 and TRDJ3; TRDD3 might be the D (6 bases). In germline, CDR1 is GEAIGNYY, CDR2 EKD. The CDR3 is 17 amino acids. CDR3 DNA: TGTGCCTGTGACAAAGGGATAAGCTCCTGGGACACCCGAAAGATGTTTTTC. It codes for CACDKGISSWDTRKMFF.

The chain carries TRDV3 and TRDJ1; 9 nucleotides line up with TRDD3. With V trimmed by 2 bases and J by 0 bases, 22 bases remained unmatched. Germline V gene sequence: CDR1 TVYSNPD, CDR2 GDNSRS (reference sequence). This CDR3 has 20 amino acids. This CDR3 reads CAFSRSCTGGPPGYTDKLIF. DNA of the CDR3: TGTGCCTTTTCTCGATCCTGCACTGGGGGACCCCCGGGCTACACCGATAAACTCATCTTT. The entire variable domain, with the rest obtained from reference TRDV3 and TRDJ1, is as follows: CDKVTQSSPDQTVASGSEVVLLCTYDTVYSNPDLFWYRIRPDYSFQFVFYGDNSRSEGADFTQGRFSVKHILTQKAFHLVISPVRTEDSATYYCAFSRSCTGGPPGYTDKLIFGKGTRVTVEP.

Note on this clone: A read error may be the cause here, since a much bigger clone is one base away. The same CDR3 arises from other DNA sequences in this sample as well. The CDR3 sequence is CACDTPFTSSTLGDMTAQLFF. DNA for the CDR3: TGTGCCTGTGACACCCCGTTTACCTCCTCTACGCTGGGGGATATGACCGCACAACTCTTCTTT. The rearrangement joins TRDV2 to TRDJ2, with TRDD3 identical over 10 bases. Germline V lookup: CDR1 GEAIGNYY, CDR2 EKD. The CDR3 spans 21 residues.

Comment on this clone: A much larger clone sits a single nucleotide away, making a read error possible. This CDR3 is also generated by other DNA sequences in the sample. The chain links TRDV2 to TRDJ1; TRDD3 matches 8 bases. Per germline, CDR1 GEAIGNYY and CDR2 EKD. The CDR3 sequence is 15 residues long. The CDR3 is CACVWGKPYTDKLIF. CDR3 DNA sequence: TGTGCCTGTGTCTGGGGGAAGCCGTACACCGATAAACTCATTTTT.

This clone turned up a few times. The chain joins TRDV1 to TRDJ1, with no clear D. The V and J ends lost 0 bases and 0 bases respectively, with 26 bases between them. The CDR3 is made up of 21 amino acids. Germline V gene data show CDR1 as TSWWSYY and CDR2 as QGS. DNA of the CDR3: TGTGCTCTTGGGGAACTAAAAAGTAATTTCGCCGGACTGTCGTACACCGATAAACTCATCTTT. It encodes CALGELKSNFAGLSYTDKLIF.

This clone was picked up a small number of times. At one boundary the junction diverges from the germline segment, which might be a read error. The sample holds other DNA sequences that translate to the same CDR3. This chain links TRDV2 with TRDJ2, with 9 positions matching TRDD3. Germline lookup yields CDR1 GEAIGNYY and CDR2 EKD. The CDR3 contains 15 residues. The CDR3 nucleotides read TGTGCCTGTGACACCGCTCACTGGGGGACAGCACACCTCTTCTTT. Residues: CACDTAHWGTAHLFF.

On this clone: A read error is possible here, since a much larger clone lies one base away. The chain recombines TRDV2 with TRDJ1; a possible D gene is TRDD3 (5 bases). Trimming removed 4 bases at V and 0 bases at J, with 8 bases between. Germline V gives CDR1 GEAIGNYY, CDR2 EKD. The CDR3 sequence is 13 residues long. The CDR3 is CACEQGDTDKLIF. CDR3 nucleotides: TGTGCCTGTGAACAGGGGGACACCGATAAACTCATCTTT.

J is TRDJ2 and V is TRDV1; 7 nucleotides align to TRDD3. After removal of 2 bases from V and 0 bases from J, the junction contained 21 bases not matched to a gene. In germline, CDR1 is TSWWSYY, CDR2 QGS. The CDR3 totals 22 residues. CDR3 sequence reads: CALGETHITPDWGYPLTAQLFF. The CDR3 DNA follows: TGTGCTCTTGGGGAAACGCATATCACCCCGGACTGGGGATATCCTTTGACAGCACAACTCTTCTTT.

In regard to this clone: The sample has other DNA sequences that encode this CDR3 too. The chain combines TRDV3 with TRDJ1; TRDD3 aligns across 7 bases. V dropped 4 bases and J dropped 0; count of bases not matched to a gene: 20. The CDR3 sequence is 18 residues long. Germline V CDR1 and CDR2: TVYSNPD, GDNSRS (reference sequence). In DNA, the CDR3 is TGTGCCTCCTCCATTTCCTGTACTGGGGATATCTACACCGATAAACTCATCTTT. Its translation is CASSISCTGDIYTDKLIF.

CDR3 protein: CALGLSGLPAQLFF. Written as DNA, the CDR3 is TGTGCTCTTGGACTTTCTGGGCTTCCAGCACAACTCTTCTTT. This chain uses TRDV1 with TRDJ2; TRDD3 might be the D (5 bases). This CDR3 spans 14 amino acids. V was cut by 6 bases and J by 6 bases, with 14 bases left in between. The germline CDR1 and CDR2 sequences are TSWWSYY and QGS.